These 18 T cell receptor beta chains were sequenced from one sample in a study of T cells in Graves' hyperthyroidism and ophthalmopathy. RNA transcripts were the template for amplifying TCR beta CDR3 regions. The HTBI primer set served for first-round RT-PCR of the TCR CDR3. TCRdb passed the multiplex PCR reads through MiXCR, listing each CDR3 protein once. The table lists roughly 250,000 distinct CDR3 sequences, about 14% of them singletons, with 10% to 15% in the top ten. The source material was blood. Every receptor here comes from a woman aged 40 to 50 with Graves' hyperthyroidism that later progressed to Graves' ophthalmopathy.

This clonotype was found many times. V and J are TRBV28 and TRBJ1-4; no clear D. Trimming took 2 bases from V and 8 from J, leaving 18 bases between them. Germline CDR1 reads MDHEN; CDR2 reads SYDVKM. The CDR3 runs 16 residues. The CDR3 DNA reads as TGTGCCAGCAGTTTAAGCGGACCTCAGGAGGGAGAAAAACTGTTTTTT. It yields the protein CASSLSGPQEGEKLFF.

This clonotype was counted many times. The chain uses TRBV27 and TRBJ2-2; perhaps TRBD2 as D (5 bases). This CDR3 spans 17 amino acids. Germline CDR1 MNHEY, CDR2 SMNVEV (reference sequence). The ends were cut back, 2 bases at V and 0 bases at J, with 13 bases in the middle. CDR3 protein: CASSLLISATNTGELFF. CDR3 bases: TGTGCCAGCAGTTTACTTATTAGCGCAACGAACACCGGGGAGCTGTTTTTT.

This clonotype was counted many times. The CDR3 spells CASSAGRETEAFF. Written as DNA, the CDR3 is TGTGCCAGTAGTGCCGGAAGGGAAACTGAAGCTTTCTTT. V is TRBV19 and J is TRBJ1-1; no clear D gene. Trimming took 5 bases from V and 5 from J, leaving 12 bases between them. This CDR3 region has 13 residues. Germline lookup yields CDR1 LNHDA and CDR2 SQIVND (reference sequence).

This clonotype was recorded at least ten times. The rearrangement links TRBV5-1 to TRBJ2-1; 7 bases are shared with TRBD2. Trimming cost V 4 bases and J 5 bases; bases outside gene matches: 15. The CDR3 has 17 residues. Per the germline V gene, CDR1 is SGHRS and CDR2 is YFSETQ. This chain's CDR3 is CASSPLRQRGTHNEQFF. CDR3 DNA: TGCGCCAGCAGCCCCCTCCGCCAGCGGGGTACACACAATGAGCAGTTCTTC.

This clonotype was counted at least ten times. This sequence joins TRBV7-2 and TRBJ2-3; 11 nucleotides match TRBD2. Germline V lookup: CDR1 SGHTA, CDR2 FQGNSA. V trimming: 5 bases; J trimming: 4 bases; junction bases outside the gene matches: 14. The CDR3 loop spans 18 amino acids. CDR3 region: CASSPRGRLAGPADTQYF. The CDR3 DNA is TGTGCCAGCAGCCCTAGGGGGAGACTAGCGGGGCCTGCAGATACGCAGTATTTT. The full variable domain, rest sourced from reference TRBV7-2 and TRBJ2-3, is GAGVSQSPSNKVTEKGKDVELRCDPISGHTALYWYRQSLGQGLEFLIYFQGNSAPDKSGLPSDRFSAERTGGSVSTLTIQRTQQEDSAVYLCASSPRGRLAGPADTQYFGPGTRLTVL.

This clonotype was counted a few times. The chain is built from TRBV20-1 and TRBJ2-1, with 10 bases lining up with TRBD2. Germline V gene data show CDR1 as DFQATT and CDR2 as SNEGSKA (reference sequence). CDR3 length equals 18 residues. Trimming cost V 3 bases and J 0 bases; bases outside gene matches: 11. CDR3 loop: CSARRGLAGASSYNEQFF. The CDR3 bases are TGCAGTGCTAGGAGGGGGCTAGCGGGGGCCAGCTCCTACAATGAGCAGTTCTTC.

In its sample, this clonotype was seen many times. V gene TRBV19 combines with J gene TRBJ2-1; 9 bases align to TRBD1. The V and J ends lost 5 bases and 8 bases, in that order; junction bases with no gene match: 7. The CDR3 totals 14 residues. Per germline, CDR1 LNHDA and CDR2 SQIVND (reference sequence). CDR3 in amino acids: CASSGGTGYDEQFF. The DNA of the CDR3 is TGTGCCAGTAGTGGAGGGACAGGGTACGATGAGCAGTTCTTC.

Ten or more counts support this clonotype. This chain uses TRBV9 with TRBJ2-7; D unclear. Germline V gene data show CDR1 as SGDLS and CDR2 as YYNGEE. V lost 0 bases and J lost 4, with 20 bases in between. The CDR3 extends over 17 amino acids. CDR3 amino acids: CASSVVWSPFLLYEQYF. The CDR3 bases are TGTGCCAGCAGCGTAGTGTGGTCTCCCTTTTTGCTATACGAGCAGTACTTC.

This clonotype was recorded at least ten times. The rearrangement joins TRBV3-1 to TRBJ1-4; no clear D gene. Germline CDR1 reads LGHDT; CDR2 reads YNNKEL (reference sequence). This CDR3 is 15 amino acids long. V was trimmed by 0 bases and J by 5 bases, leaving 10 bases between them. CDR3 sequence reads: CASSQEGTRNEKLFF. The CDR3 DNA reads TGTGCCAGCAGCCAAGAAGGCACACGAAATGAAAAACTGTTTTTT.

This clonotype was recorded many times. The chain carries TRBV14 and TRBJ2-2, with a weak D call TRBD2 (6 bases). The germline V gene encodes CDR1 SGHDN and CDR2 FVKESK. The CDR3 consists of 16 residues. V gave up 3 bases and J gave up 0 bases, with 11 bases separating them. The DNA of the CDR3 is TGTGCCAGCAGCCAGGGACTGGGGTCGAACACCGGGGAGCTGTTTTTT. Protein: CASSQGLGSNTGELFF. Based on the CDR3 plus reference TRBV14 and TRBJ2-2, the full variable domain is EAGVTQFPSHSVIEKGQTVTLRCDPISGHDNLYWYRRVMGKEIKFLLHFVKESKQDESGMPNNRFLAERTGGTYSTLKVQPAELEDSGVYFCASSQGLGSNTGELFFGEGSRLTVL.

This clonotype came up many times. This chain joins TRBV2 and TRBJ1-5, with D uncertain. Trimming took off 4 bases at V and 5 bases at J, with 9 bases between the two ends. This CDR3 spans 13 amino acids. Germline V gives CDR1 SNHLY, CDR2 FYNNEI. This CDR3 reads CASSGGIDQPQHF. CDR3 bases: TGTGCCAGCAGTGGGGGTATCGATCAGCCCCAGCATTTT.

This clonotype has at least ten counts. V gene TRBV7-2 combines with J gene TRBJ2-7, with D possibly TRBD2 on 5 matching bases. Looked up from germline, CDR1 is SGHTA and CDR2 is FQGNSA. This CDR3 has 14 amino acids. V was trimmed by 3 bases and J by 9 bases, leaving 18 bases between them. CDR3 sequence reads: CASSLPAGRGGQYF. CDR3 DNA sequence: TGTGCCAGCAGCTTGCCTGCAGGCCGGGGTGGGCAGTACTTC.

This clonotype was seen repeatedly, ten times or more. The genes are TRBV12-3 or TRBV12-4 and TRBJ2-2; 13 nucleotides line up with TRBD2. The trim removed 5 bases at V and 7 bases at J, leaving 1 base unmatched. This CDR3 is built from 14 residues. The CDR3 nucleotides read TGTGCCAGCAGTAGGACTAGCGGGAGCGGGGAGCTGTTTTTT. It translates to CASSRTSGSGELFF.

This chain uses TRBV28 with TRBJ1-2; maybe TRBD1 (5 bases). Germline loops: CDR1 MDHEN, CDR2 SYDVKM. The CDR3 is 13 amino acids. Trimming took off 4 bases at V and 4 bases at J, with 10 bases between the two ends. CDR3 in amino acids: CASSSREGYGYTF. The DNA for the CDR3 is TGTGCCAGCAGTTCCAGGGAGGGCTATGGCTACACCTTC.

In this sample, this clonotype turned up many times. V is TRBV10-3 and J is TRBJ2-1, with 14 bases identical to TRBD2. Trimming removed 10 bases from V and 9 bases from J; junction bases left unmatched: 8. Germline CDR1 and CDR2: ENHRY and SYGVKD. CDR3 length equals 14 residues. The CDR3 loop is CATGTSGSSSEQFF. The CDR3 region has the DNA TGTGCCACCGGGACTAGCGGGAGTAGTAGTGAGCAGTTCTTC.

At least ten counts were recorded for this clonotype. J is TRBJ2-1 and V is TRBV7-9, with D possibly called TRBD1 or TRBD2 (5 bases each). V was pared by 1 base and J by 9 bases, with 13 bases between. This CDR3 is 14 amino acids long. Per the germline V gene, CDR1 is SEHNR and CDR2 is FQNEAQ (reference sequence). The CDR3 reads CASSLDAGTVEQFF. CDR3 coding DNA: TGTGCCAGCAGCTTAGATGCAGGGACGGTTGAGCAGTTCTTC.

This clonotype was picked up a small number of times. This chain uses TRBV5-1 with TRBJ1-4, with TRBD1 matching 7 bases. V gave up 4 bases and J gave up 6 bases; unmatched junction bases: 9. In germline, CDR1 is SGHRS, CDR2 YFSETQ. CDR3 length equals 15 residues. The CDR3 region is CASSPTGQNHEKLFF. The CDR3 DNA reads TGCGCCAGCAGCCCGACGGGACAGAATCATGAAAAACTGTTTTTT.

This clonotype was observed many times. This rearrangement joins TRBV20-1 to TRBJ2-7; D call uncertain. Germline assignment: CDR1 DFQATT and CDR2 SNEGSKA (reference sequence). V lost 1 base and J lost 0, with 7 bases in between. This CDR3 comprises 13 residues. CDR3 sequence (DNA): TGCAGTGCTAGAGGTGGGATCTCCTACGAGCAGTACTTC. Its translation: CSARGGISYEQYF.